A single sample gave rise to the 19 T cell receptor beta chains below, sequenced in a study of blood T cell repertoires in COVID-19. Sequencing was performed with immunoSEQ multiplex PCR; in TCRdb, only in-frame clones are kept and a portion is missing. The profile shows about 140,000 clones, around 80% of them singletons. The sequencing sample was made of peripheral blood. The origin of the receptors is a man older than 75 with acute or convalescent COVID-19.

This chain uses TRBV5-1 with TRBJ2-7, with 8 nucleotides matching TRBD1. V trimming: 5 bases; J trimming: 7 bases; junction bases outside the gene matches: 8. The germline gives CDR1 SGHRS, CDR2 YFSETQ. CDR3 length equals 13 residues. The CDR3 DNA reads as TGCGCCAGCAGTTTTCAGGGGGCCGGGGAGCAGTACTTC. Its protein is CASSFQGAGEQYF.

This sequence joins TRBV10-3 and TRBJ1-2, with D possibly being TRBD1 (5 bases). Germline CDR1 is ENHRY and CDR2 is SYGVKD. V lost 6 bases and J 1 base, leaving 15 bases between the germline ends. CDR3 size: 15 residues. The CDR3 loop is CAISQGGDVNYGYTF. CDR3 coding DNA: TGTGCCATCAGCCAGGGCGGGGACGTTAACTATGGCTACACCTTC.

The chain links TRBV2 to TRBJ2-7, with D maybe TRBD1 (6 bases). Germline CDR1 and CDR2: SNHLY and FYNNEI. V was trimmed by 4 bases and J by 3 bases, leaving 16 bases between them. The CDR3 extends over 15 amino acids. DNA of the CDR3: TGTGCCAGCAGTGGCGTTTCGGACAGCTACTACGAGCAGTACTTC. Translating it yields CASSGVSDSYYEQYF.

In this sample, this clone turned up a few times. In nucleotides, the CDR3 is TGTGCCAGCAGCCACCCTTCGCGGGGCAGTGAAGCTTTCTTT. Amino acids: CASSHPSRGSEAFF. The rearrangement links TRBV7-9 to TRBJ1-1; D perhaps matches TRBD1 (5 bases). This CDR3 comprises 14 residues. Per germline, CDR1 SEHNR and CDR2 FQNEAQ (reference sequence). Between the trimmed V and J ends, which lost 5 bases and 7 bases, there was a span of 17 bases.

This clone was recorded once. The chain joins TRBV5-4 to TRBJ2-3; TRBD1 matches at 7 bases. With V trimmed by 1 base and J by 2 bases, 4 bases remained unmatched. This CDR3 contains 15 residues. CDR1 and CDR2 (germline): SGHNT, YYREEE (reference sequence). DNA for the CDR3: TGTGCCAGCAGCTTGCCGGGACAGTCCACAGATACGCAGTATTTT. Residues: CASSLPGQSTDTQYF.

This clone has a handful of counts. The rearrangement links TRBV28 to TRBJ1-1; TRBD1 matches at 8 bases. CDR3 size: 15 residues. With 9 bases clipped from V and 1 base from J, the junction kept 10 bases outside the gene matches. CDR1 is MDHEN and CDR2 is SYDVKM in the germline V gene. Here the CDR3 reads CASPSPGGRNTEAFF. DNA of the CDR3: TGTGCCAGTCCCTCCCCAGGGGGCAGGAACACTGAAGCTTTCTTT.

This clone was counted between two and nine times. The rearrangement links TRBV7-2 to TRBJ1-5, with no clear D. Trimming cost V 0 bases and J 11 bases, with 8 bases left between them. The CDR3 spans 12 residues. CDR1 and CDR2 from the germline V gene are SGHTA and FQGNSA. CDR3: CASSLAGSAQHF. DNA for the CDR3: TGTGCCAGCAGCTTAGCAGGGAGCGCCCAGCATTTT.

This clone was found a few times. The CDR3 loop is CASSLTRGKSDSPLHF. Here the CDR3 DNA reads TGCGCCAGCAGCCTCACAAGGGGAAAGAGTGATTCACCCCTCCACTTT. V gene TRBV4-1 combines with J gene TRBJ1-6, with a tentative D call TRBD1 (5 bases). CDR3 length equals 16 residues. The V end was cut by 4 bases, the J end by 8 bases, with 18 bases between. Per germline, CDR1 MGHRA and CDR2 YSYEKL.

This chain connects TRBV3-1 (or the pseudogene TRBV3-2) to TRBJ1-2, with 9 positions matching TRBD1. Germline V gene data show CDR1 as LGHDT and CDR2 as YNNKEL (reference sequence). The CDR3 totals 17 residues. V shed 3 bases, J shed 8 bases, and the junction held 16 bases outside the gene matches. For the CDR3, the DNA is TGTGCCAGCAGCCAGGGGGGAGGGACAGGGAAAACGGCAGGCTACACCTTC. Translated, it gives CASSQGGGTGKTAGYTF.

The chain employs TRBV7-2 and TRBJ2-1; D is possibly TRBD1 (5 bases). V lost 1 base and J 6 bases, leaving 10 bases between the germline ends. The CDR3 spans 14 residues. The germline gives CDR1 SGHTA, CDR2 FQGNSA. CDR3 loop: CASSLGTTLNEQFF. The CDR3 DNA is TGTGCCAGCAGCTTAGGGACAACCCTCAATGAGCAGTTCTTC.

Remarks on this clone: Within the sample, other DNA sequences also encode this same CDR3. V usage is TRBV5-5 and J usage is TRBJ2-2; 8 bases align to TRBD2. J gave up 6 bases and V 6 bases, and 4 bases lay outside the gene matches. CDR1 is SGHKS, CDR2 YYEKEE, per germline (reference sequence). The CDR3 has 13 amino acids. In nucleotides, the CDR3 is TGTGCCAGCACAACGGGGGGGGCCGGGGAGCTGTTTTTT. This sequence encodes CASTTGGAGELFF.

This clone has just one count. The rearrangement joins TRBV6-2 or TRBV6-3 to TRBJ1-5; 7 bases line up with TRBD1. This CDR3 contains 15 residues. The junction had 3 bases not matched to a gene; V was cut back by 2 bases and J by 2 bases. Per the germline V gene, CDR1 is MNHEY and CDR2 is SVGEGT. The CDR3 is CASSYPTGGNQPQHF. DNA for the CDR3: TGTGCCAGCAGTTACCCTACAGGGGGCAATCAGCCCCAGCATTTT.

This chain links TRBV7-3 with TRBJ1-6; 9 nucleotides agree with TRBD1. CDR1 and CDR2 (germline): SGHTA, FQGTGA. After removal of 3 bases from V and 5 bases from J, the junction contained 2 bases not matched to a gene. The CDR3 length is 15 residues. The CDR3 DNA reads TGTGCCAGCAGCTTCACAGGGGGCAATAATTCACCCCTCCACTTT. It is translated as CASSFTGGNNSPLHF.

CDR3 bases: TGCAGCGCATGGACAGGGAACACCGGGGAGCTGTTTTTT. Translating gives CSAWTGNTGELFF. The rearrangement links TRBV29-1 to TRBJ2-2; 7 positions agree with TRBD1. V was clipped by 7 bases and J by 1 base; unmatched bases: 3. This CDR3 is 13 amino acids long. Looked up from germline, CDR1 is SQVTM and CDR2 is ANQGSEA.

The CDR3 nucleotides are TGCAGTGCTAGTTTGGGAGCTCCTGAAGCTTTCTTT. It yields the protein CSASLGAPEAFF. The rearrangement links TRBV20-1 to TRBJ1-1; unclear D gene. The V end was cut by 3 bases, the J end by 6 bases, with 11 bases between. The CDR3 covers 12 residues. Germline V gene data show CDR1 as DFQATT and CDR2 as SNEGSKA (reference sequence).

This clone was recorded a few times. This chain joins TRBV7-9 and TRBJ1-5, with a tentative D call TRBD1 (5 bases). CDR1 is SEHNR, CDR2 FQNEAQ, per germline (reference sequence). Trimming cost V 5 bases and J 4 bases, with 9 bases left between them. The CDR3 contains 13 residues. The CDR3 reads CASSGDWNQPQHF. In DNA form, the CDR3 reads TGTGCCAGCAGCGGGGACTGGAATCAGCCCCAGCATTTT.

The CDR3 loop is CASSRGTVGEKLFF. The CDR3 DNA reads as TGTGCCAGCAGCCGGGGGACAGTAGGGGAAAAACTGTTTTTT. This chain uses TRBV3-1 (or the pseudogene TRBV3-2) with TRBJ1-4, with 7 bases matching TRBD1. The CDR3 length is 14 residues. The V gene end was trimmed by 4 bases and the J gene end by 8 bases; junction bases not matched to a gene: 7. Looked up from germline, CDR1 is LGHDT and CDR2 is YNNKEL (reference sequence).

The chain is built from TRBV11-2 and TRBJ1-1; D remains unclear. Germline CDR1 SGHAT, CDR2 FQNNGV. The CDR3 spans 14 residues. V was trimmed by 3 bases and J by 3 bases, leaving 11 bases between them. The DNA for the CDR3 is TGTGCCAGCAGCTTGGAACCCCAGGACACTGAAGCTTTCTTT. This encodes CASSLEPQDTEAFF.

The count of this clone is one. The V gene is TRBV27, the J gene TRBJ1-6, with D maybe TRBD1 (5 bases). V lost 0 bases and J 7 bases, leaving 10 bases between the germline ends. Per germline, CDR1 MNHEY and CDR2 SMNVEV (reference sequence). The CDR3 is 15 amino acids. The CDR3 region is CASSLSEGRNSPLHF. The CDR3 DNA reads TGTGCCAGCAGTTTATCGGAGGGGAGGAATTCACCCCTCCACTTT.